There are a few counts of the clone carrying this T cell receptor (beta chain). Its antigen is unknown. The CDR3 extends over 12 amino acids. Germline-derived CDR1 and CDR2 are MNHEY and SMNVEV (reference sequence). Trimming removed 8 bases at V and 3 bases at J, with 11 bases between. Treatment specified: oral pan-JAK inhibitor, 5-10 mg twice daily. This record comes from a study of CD8+ T cells in alopecia areata. Study-level information: By percentage of affected scalp area, the severity of treated patients was scored.

Following RNA extraction, reverse transcription yielded cDNA that acted as the sequencing template. The protocol was immunoSEQ multiplex PCR, while the TCRdb copy is restricted to in-frame clones and leaves out a portion. This sample has roughly 100,000 clones, with 50% to 60% found just once. Study-level points and caveats: It was observed that many expanded lesional clones persisted in scalp and blood during tofacitinib.

The material sequenced was CD8+ T cells sorted from blood, taken around week 55, from a patient treated with tofacitinib. The clonotype comes from a human donor with alopecia areata. The V gene is TRBV27, the J gene TRBJ2-7; D perhaps matches TRBD2 (6 bases). The CDR3, as DNA: TGTGCCAGCGGGGACTCCCTCTACGAGCAGTACTTC. Its translation is CASGDSLYEQYF.